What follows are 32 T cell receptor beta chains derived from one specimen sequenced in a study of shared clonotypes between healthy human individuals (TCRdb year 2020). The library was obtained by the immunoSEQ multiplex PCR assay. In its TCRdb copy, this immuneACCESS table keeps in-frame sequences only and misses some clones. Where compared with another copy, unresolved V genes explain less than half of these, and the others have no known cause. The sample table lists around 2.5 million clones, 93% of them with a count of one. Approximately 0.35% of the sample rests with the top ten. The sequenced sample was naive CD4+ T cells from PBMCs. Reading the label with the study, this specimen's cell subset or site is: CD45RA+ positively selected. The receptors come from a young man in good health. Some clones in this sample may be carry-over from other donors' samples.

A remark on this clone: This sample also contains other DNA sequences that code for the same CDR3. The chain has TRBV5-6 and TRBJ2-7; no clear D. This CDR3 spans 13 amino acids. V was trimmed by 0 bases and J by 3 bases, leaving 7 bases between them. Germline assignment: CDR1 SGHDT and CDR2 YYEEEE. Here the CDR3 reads CASSLGGVYEQYF. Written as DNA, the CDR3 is TGTGCCAGCAGCTTGGGTGGGGTCTACGAGCAGTACTTC.

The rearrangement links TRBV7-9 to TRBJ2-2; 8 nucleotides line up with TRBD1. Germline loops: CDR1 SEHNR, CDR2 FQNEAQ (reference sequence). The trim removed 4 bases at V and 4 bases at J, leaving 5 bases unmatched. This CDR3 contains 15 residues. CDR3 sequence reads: CASSSQGAPTGELFF. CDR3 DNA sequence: TGTGCCAGCAGCTCCCAGGGGGCGCCCACCGGGGAGCTGTTTTTT.

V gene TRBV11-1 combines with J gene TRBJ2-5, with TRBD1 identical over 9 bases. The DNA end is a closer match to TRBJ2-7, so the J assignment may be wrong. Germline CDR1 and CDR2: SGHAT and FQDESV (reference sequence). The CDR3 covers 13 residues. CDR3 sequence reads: CASRLTGGYEQYF. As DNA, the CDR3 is TGTGCCAGCAGACTGACAGGGGGATACGAGCAGTACTTC.

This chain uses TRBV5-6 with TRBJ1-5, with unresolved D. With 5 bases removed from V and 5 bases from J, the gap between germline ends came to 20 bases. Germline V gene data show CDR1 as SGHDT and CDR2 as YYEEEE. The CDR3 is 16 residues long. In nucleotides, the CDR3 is TGTGCCAGCAGTCCCAAACAATCCGCCGCGTATCAGCCCCAGCATTTT. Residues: CASSPKQSAAYQPQHF. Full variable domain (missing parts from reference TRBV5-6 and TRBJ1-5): DAGVTQSPTHLIKTRGQQVTLRCSPKSGHDTVSWYQQALGQGPQFIFQYYEEEERQRGNFPDRFSGHQFPNYSSELNVNALLLGDSALYLCASSPKQSAAYQPQHFGDGTRLSIL.

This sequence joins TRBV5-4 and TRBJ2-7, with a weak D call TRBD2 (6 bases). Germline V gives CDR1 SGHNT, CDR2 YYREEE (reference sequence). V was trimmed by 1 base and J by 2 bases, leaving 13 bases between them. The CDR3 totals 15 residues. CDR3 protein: CASSLSSGLPYEQYF. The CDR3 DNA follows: TGTGCCAGCAGCTTGAGCTCGGGACTTCCCTACGAGCAGTACTTC.

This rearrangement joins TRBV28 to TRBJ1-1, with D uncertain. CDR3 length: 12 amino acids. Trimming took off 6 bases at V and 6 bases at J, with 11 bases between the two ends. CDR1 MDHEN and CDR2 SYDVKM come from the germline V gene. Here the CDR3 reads CASRSMTAEAFF. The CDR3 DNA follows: TGTGCCAGCAGATCCATGACGGCTGAAGCTTTCTTT.

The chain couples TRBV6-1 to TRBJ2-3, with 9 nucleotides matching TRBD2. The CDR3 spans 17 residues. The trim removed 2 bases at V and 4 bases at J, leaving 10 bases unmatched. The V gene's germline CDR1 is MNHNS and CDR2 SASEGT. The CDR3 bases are TGTGCCAGCAGTGAACGCAGAGTAGCGGGAGTCTCAGATACGCAGTATTTT. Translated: CASSERRVAGVSDTQYF.

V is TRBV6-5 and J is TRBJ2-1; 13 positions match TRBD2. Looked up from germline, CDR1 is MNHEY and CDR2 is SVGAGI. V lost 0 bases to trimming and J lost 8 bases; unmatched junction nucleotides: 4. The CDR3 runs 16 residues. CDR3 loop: CASSYSGLAGRYEQFF. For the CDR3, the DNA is TGTGCCAGCAGTTACTCGGGACTAGCGGGAAGGTATGAGCAGTTCTTC.

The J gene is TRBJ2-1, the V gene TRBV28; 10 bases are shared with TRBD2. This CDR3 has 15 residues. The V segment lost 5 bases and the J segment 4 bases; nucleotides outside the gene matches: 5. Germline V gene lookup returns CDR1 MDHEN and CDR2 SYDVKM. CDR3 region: CASSGGLAYYNEQFF. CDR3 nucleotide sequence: TGTGCCAGCAGTGGGGGACTAGCGTATTACAATGAGCAGTTCTTC.

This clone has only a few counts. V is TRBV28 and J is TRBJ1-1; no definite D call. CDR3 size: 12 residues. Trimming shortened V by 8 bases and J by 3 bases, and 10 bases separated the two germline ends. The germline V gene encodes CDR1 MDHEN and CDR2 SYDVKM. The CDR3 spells CASLGVYTEAFF. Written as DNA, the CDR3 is TGTGCCAGCCTGGGCGTGTACACTGAAGCTTTCTTT.

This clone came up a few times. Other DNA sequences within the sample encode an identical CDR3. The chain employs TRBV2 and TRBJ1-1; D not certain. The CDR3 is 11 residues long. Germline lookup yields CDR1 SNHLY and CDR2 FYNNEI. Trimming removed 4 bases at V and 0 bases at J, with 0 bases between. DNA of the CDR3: TGTGCCAGCAGTGTGAACACTGAAGCTTTCTTT. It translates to CASSVNTEAFF.

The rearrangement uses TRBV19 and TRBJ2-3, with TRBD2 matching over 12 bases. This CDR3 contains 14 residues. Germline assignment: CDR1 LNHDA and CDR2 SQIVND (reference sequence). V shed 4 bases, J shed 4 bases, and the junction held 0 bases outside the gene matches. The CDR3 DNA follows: TGTGCCAGTAGTACTAGCGGGAGGGCAGATACGCAGTATTTT. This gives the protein CASSTSGRADTQYF.

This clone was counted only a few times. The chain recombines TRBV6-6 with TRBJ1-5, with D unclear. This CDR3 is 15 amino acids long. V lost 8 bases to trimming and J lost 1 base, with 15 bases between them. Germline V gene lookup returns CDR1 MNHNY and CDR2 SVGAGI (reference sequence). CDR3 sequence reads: CASRKGLSSNQPQHF. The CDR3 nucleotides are TGTGCCAGCCGGAAAGGGCTAAGCAGCAATCAGCCCCAGCATTTT.

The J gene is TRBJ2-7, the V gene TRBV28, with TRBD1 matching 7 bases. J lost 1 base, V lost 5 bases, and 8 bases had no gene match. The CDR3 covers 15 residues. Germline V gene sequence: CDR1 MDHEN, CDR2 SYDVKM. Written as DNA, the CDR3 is TGTGCCAGCAGTCCGGTGGGACAGACTTCCTACGAGCAGTACTTC. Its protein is CASSPVGQTSYEQYF.

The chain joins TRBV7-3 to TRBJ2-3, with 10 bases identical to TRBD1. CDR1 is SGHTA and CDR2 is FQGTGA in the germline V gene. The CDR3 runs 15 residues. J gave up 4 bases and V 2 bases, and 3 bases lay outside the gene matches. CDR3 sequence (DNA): TGTGCCAGCAGCTTATATGGACAGGGGGCAGATACGCAGTATTTT. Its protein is CASSLYGQGADTQYF.

CDR3: CASSLTGQGLIGYGYTF. CDR3 bases: TGTGCCAGCAGCTTAACGGGACAGGGGTTAATAGGCTATGGCTACACCTTC. The chain has TRBV7-2 and TRBJ1-2; 10 bases match TRBD1. The V gene end was trimmed by 2 bases and the J gene end by 4 bases; junction bases not matched to a gene: 10. This CDR3 contains 17 residues. CDR1 and CDR2 (germline): SGHTA, FQGNSA.

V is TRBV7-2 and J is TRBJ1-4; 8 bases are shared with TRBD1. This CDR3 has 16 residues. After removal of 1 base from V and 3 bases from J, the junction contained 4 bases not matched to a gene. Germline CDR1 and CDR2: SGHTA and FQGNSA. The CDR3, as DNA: TGTGCCAGCAGCTTAGGCCGGACAGGGTCTAATGAAAAACTGTTTTTT. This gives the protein CASSLGRTGSNEKLFF.

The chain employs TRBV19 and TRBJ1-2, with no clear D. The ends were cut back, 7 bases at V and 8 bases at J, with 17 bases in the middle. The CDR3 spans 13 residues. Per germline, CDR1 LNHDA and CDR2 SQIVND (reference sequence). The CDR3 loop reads CASTSLLSGGYTF. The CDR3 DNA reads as TGTGCCAGTACCTCATTACTCTCCGGGGGCTACACCTTC.

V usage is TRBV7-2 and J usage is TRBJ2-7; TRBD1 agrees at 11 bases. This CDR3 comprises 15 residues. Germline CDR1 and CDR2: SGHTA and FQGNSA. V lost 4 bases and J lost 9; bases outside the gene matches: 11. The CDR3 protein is CASSSRGQGALGQYF. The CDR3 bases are TGTGCCAGCAGCTCCAGAGGACAGGGGGCCCTCGGGCAGTACTTC.

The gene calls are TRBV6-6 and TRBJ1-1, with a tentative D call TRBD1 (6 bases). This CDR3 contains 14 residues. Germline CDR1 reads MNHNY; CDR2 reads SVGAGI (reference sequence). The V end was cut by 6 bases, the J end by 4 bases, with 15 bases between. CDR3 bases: TGTGCCAGCAGGGGGAGAGGGGGGGGCACTGAAGCTTTCTTT. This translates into CASRGRGGGTEAFF.

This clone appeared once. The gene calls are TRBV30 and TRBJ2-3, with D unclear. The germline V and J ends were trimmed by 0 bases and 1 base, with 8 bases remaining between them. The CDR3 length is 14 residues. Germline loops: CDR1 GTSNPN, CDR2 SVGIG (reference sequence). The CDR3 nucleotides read TGTGCCTGGAGTGTCAGTGGGGGCACAGATACGCAGTATTTT. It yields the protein CAWSVSGGTDTQYF.

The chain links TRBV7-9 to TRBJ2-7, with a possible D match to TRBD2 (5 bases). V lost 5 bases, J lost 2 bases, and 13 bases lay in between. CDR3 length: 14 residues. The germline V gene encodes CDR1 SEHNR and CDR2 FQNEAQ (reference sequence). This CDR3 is CASSPRRSPYEQYF. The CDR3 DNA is TGTGCCAGCAGCCCTCGGAGGTCCCCCTACGAGCAGTACTTC.

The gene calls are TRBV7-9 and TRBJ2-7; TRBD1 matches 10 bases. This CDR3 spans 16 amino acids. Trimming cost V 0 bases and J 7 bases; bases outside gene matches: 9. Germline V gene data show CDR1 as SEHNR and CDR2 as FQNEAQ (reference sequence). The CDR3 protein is CASSLARQGAASEQYF. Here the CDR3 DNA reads TGTGCCAGCAGCTTAGCCCGACAGGGGGCTGCATCGGAGCAGTACTTC.

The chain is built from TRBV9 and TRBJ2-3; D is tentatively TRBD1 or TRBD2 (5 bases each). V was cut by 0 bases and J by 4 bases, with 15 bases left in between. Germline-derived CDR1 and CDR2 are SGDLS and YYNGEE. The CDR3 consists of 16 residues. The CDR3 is CASSVGGPDVADTQYF. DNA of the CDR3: TGTGCCAGCAGCGTAGGGGGACCGGATGTCGCAGATACGCAGTATTTT. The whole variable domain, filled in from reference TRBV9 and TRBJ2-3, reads DSGVTQTPKHLITATGQRVTLRCSPRSGDLSVYWYQQSLDQGLQFLIQYYNGEERAKGNILERFSAQQFPDLHSELNLSSLELGDSALYFCASSVGGPDVADTQYFGPGTRLTVL.

CDR3 region: CASSVGAESFNEQFF. The DNA for the CDR3 is TGTGCCAGCAGCGTAGGGGCGGAGAGTTTCAATGAGCAGTTCTTC. The chain joins TRBV9 to TRBJ2-1; no clear D. The CDR3 has 15 residues. CDR1 and CDR2 (germline): SGDLS, YYNGEE. Trimming pared 0 bases from V and 6 bases from J, leaving 13 bases between.

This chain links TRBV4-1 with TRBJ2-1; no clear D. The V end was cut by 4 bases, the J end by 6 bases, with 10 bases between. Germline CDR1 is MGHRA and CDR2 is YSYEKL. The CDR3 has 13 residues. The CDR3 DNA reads TGCGCCAGCAGCCTCGTCCAGGTCAATGAGCAGTTCTTC. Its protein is CASSLVQVNEQFF.

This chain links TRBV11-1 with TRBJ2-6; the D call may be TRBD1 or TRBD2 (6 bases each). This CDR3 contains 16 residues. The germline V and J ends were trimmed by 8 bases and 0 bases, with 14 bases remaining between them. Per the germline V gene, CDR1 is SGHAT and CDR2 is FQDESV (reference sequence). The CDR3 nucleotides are TGTGCCAGCCCCGGGGGACAAGCCTCTGGGGCCAACGTCCTGACTTTC. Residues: CASPGGQASGANVLTF.

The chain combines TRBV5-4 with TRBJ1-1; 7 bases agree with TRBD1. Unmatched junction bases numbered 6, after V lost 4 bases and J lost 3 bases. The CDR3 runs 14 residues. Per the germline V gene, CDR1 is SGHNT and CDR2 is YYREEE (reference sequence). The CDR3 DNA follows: TGTGCCAGCAGCCGAGGACAGGACCACACTGAAGCTTTCTTT. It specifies CASSRGQDHTEAFF.

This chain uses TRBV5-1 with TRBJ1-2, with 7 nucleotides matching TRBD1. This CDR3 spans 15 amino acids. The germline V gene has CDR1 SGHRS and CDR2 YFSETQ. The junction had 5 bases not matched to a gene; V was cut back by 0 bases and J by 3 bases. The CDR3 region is CASSLGGQAYYGYTF. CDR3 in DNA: TGCGCCAGCAGCTTGGGAGGACAGGCCTACTATGGCTACACCTTC.

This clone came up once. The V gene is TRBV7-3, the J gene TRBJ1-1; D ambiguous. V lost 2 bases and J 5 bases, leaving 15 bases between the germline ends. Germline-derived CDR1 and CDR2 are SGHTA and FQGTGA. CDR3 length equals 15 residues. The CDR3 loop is CASSLALTFGTEAFF. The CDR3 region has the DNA TGTGCCAGCAGCTTAGCGCTTACATTCGGGACTGAAGCTTTCTTT.

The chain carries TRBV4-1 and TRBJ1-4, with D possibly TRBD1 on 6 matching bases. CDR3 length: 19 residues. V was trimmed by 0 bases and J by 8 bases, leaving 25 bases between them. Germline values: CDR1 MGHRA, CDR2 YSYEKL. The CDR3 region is CASSQDLRAQTGPFEKLFF. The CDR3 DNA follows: TGCGCCAGCAGCCAAGATTTAAGGGCCCAGACAGGCCCATTCGAAAAACTGTTTTTT.

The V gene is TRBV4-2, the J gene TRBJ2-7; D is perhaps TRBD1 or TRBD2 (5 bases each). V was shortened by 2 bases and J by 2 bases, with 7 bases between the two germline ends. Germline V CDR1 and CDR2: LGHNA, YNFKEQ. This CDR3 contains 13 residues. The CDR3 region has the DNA TGTGCCAGCAGCCAAAGAGGGGCCTACGAGCAGTACTTC. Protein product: CASSQRGAYEQYF.